The next 18 T cell receptor beta chains were all read from a single sample in a study of OX40 agonist ivuxolimab in advanced cancers. Clones were sequenced by immunoSEQ multiplex PCR, and TCRdb holds only the in-frame ones, with some missing. The sample records roughly 99,000 clones, 91% being singletons. Sequencing was performed on CD4+ or CD8+ T cells sorted from blood, taken in a trial of the OX40 agonist ivuxolimab. These TCRs come from an adult with an advanced solid tumor such as melanoma, head and neck, liver or kidney cancer.

The chain couples TRBV5-6 to TRBJ2-2; D is undetermined. CDR3 length: 16 amino acids. With 4 bases removed from V and 0 bases from J, the gap between germline ends came to 13 bases. Per germline, CDR1 SGHDT and CDR2 YYEEEE. The CDR3 spells CASSSFRKTNTGELFF. The CDR3 DNA is TGTGCCAGCAGCAGTTTTCGGAAAACGAACACCGGGGAGCTGTTTTTT.

This clone was counted a few times. The gene calls are TRBV27 and TRBJ1-1; no reliable D call. Germline CDR1 is MNHEY and CDR2 is SMNVEV (reference sequence). Trimming took off 3 bases at V and 5 bases at J, with 10 bases between the two ends. This CDR3 is built from 13 residues. CDR3 in DNA: TGTGCCAGCAGTTTTGGCATGCATACTGAAGCTTTCTTT. Protein: CASSFGMHTEAFF.

This rearrangement joins TRBV20-1 to TRBJ2-7, with D maybe TRBD2 (5 bases). Trimming stripped 6 bases from V and 6 bases from J, with 12 bases between. In germline, CDR1 is DFQATT, CDR2 SNEGSKA (reference sequence). The CDR3 sequence is 11 residues long. CDR3 DNA: TGCAGTGCACGTCGAGGGTTCGAGCAGTACTTC. It encodes CSARRGFEQYF.

The rearrangement uses TRBV6-5 and TRBJ1-1; D gene uncertain. Germline loops: CDR1 MNHEY, CDR2 SVGAGI. V shed 6 bases and J shed 1 base, with 9 bases lying between them. This CDR3 has 13 amino acids. CDR3 sequence (DNA): TGTGCCAGCAGCCTTCATGGGAACACTGAAGCTTTCTTT. Encoded protein: CASSLHGNTEAFF.

The V call is TRBV4-2, the J call TRBJ2-1, with 8 bases aligning to TRBD1. Germline CDR1 reads LGHNA; CDR2 reads YNFKEQ. This CDR3 spans 18 amino acids. J was trimmed by 3 bases and V by 1 base; bases with no gene match: 11. The CDR3 coding sequence is TGTGCCAGCAGCCAAGCCTCCCTTACAGGGGGATACTACAATGAGCAGTTCTTC. Protein: CASSQASLTGGYYNEQFF.

The chain employs TRBV6-6 and TRBJ2-7; D gene ambiguous. V was trimmed by 2 bases and J by 4 bases, leaving 9 bases between them. CDR3 length equals 13 residues. Germline assignment: CDR1 MNHNY and CDR2 SVGAGI (reference sequence). The CDR3 is CASSYLDQYEQYF. The CDR3 DNA sequence: TGTGCCAGCAGTTACCTCGATCAGTACGAGCAGTACTTC.

The chain has TRBV19 and TRBJ1-1; D gene uncertain. Trimming pared 5 bases from V and 1 base from J, leaving 8 bases between. Germline lookup yields CDR1 LNHDA and CDR2 SQIVND (reference sequence). The CDR3 length is 13 residues. The CDR3 protein is CASSFSWNTEAFF. CDR3 in DNA: TGTGCCAGTAGTTTCTCGTGGAACACTGAAGCTTTCTTT.

The genes are TRBV6-5 and TRBJ1-1, with 9 bases that match TRBD1. This CDR3 is built from 14 residues. Trimming took 6 bases from V and 5 from J; bases not matched to a gene: 7. The germline gives CDR1 MNHEY, CDR2 SVGAGI. CDR3: CASSPTGGRTEAFF. CDR3 in DNA: TGTGCCAGCAGCCCAACAGGGGGCAGGACTGAAGCTTTCTTT.

The chain is built from TRBV27 and TRBJ1-5; D possibly corresponds to TRBD1 (6 bases). Per the germline V gene, CDR1 is MNHEY and CDR2 is SMNVEV (reference sequence). This CDR3 region has 16 residues. V lost 6 bases and J 4 bases, leaving 19 bases between the germline ends. The CDR3: CASSPHTGTLNQPQHF. The DNA for the CDR3 is TGTGCCAGCAGCCCTCATACCGGGACACTTAATCAGCCCCAGCATTTT.

The chain combines TRBV19 with TRBJ1-5; D might be TRBD1 (6 bases). The CDR3 is 15 amino acids. In germline, CDR1 is LNHDA, CDR2 SQIVND (reference sequence). The ends were cut back, 5 bases at V and 1 base at J, with 12 bases in the middle. This chain's CDR3 is CASSGPTGSNQPQHF. The CDR3 DNA follows: TGTGCCAGTAGTGGACCTACAGGGAGCAATCAGCCCCAGCATTTT.

The chain is built from TRBV28 and TRBJ2-7; D is ambiguous. The germline CDR1 and CDR2 sequences are MDHEN and SYDVKM. Trimming removed 5 bases at V and 3 bases at J, with 11 bases between. The CDR3 spans 13 residues. The CDR3, as DNA: TGTGCCAGCAGTCCAGGTTCGGACTACGAGCAGTACTTC. It specifies CASSPGSDYEQYF.

V gene TRBV27 combines with J gene TRBJ2-1; D gene ambiguous. V shed 5 bases and J shed 15 bases, with 23 bases lying between them. Per germline, CDR1 MNHEY and CDR2 SMNVEV (reference sequence). This CDR3 comprises 14 residues. In DNA, the CDR3 is TGTGCCAGCAGTCCCCGGACCGAGACTGGAGAGTGGTTCTTC. Its translation is CASSPRTETGEWFF.

V gene TRBV6-6 combines with J gene TRBJ2-4; D is uncertain. CDR1 and CDR2 from the germline V gene are MNHNY and SVGAGI (reference sequence). This CDR3 region has 16 residues. With 5 bases removed from V and 1 base from J, the gap between germline ends came to 15 bases. CDR3 protein: CASSPPGLFAKNIQYF. The CDR3 region has the DNA TGTGCCAGCAGTCCCCCAGGTCTTTTCGCCAAAAACATTCAGTACTTC.

The sample holds a few counts of this clone. The chain is built from TRBV28 and TRBJ1-2, with no clear D. The CDR3 sequence is 12 residues long. The V gene lost 3 bases and the J gene lost 6 bases, with 8 bases spanning the gap. CDR1 MDHEN and CDR2 SYDVKM come from the germline V gene. For the CDR3, the DNA is TGTGCCAGCAGTTTCCAAGGAAATGGCTACACCTTC. This encodes CASSFQGNGYTF.

The rearrangement links TRBV6-5 to TRBJ2-5; 10 nucleotides match TRBD2. V was pared by 0 bases and J by 8 bases, with 3 bases of the junction left unmatched. Germline V gene sequence: CDR1 MNHEY, CDR2 SVGAGI. CDR3 size: 14 residues. The DNA for the CDR3 is TGTGCCAGCAGTTACTCAGGACTAGCGGATACCCAGTACTTC. It yields the protein CASSYSGLADTQYF.

V gene TRBV2 combines with J gene TRBJ2-1; 11 positions agree with TRBD1. Germline lookup yields CDR1 SNHLY and CDR2 FYNNEI. The CDR3 totals 15 residues. The V segment lost 6 bases and the J segment 0 bases; nucleotides outside the gene matches: 1. The DNA of the CDR3 is TGTGCCAGCAGGGGACAGGGGGGCTCCTACAATGAGCAGTTCTTC. Translated: CASRGQGGSYNEQFF.

The rearrangement uses TRBV27 and TRBJ2-3, with TRBD2 matching over 9 bases. The junction had 10 bases not matched to a gene; V was cut back by 2 bases and J by 4 bases. Germline V gene data show CDR1 as MNHEY and CDR2 as SMNVEV (reference sequence). The CDR3 spans 17 residues. CDR3 nucleotide sequence: TGTGCCAGCAGTTTACTCTTAGCGGGAGATGGGTCAGATACGCAGTATTTT. Encoded protein: CASSLLLAGDGSDTQYF.

The rearrangement links TRBV7-8 to TRBJ2-2; tentatively, D is TRBD2 (6 bases). CDR1 and CDR2 (germline): SGHVS, FQNEAQ. The CDR3 has 15 amino acids. The V gene lost 2 bases and the J gene lost 4 bases, with 11 bases spanning the gap. The CDR3 loop is CASSLRPGGTGELFF. The DNA for the CDR3 is TGTGCCAGCAGCTTAAGGCCCGGGGGCACCGGGGAGCTGTTTTTT.